The TCR beta chain under discussion was sequenced for a study of blood T cell repertoires in COVID-19. Study background: Sites in the United States, Italy and Spain provided acute and convalescent COVID-19 samples. The analysed material was cDNA or gDNA that came from T cells, B-cell-depleted T cells, or PBMCs.

Patients in Seattle were enrolled during active infection, then followed longitudinally. As processed by the authors: By means of reference gene primer amplification, nucleated cell counts were estimated. The table came from immunoSEQ multiplex PCR; TCRdb's copy has only in-frame clones and leaves some out. That table gives V, J and clone size, and the DNA gave D and trimming. This table holds about 76,000 clones, approximately 85% found once. The CDR3 length is 13 residues. With 6 bases clipped from V and 5 bases from J, the junction kept 6 bases outside the gene matches. This clone was counted a few times.

The specimen was peripheral blood. The chain combines TRBV12-3 or TRBV12-4 with TRBJ1-2, with TRBD1 matching over 7 bases. This clonotype originated in a man aged 60 to 69 with COVID-19, enrolled during active disease. The CDR3 loop reads CASSLTGEYGYTF. The CDR3 DNA reads TGTGCCAGCAGCTTAACAGGGGAATATGGCTACACCTTC.